This TCR beta chain was sequenced for a study of blood T cell repertoires in COVID-19. This clone was counted a single time. Using immunoSEQ multiplex PCR, the repertoire was profiled, and TCRdb retains in-frame clones only, with some absent. Here the sample spans 300,000 to 350,000 clones, 83% being singletons. J was trimmed by 5 bases and V by 3 bases; bases with no gene match: 7. The germline V gene has CDR1 KGHDR and CDR2 SFDVKD. This CDR3 comprises 16 residues. J is TRBJ2-5 and V is TRBV24-1; 11 bases match TRBD2. This TCR came from a young man with active or convalescent COVID-19. The sequencing sample was made of peripheral blood. In nucleotides, the CDR3 is TGTGCCACCAGTGATCCGATTAGCGGGAGGGGGGAGACCCAGTACTTC. Its translation is CATSDPISGRGETQYF.